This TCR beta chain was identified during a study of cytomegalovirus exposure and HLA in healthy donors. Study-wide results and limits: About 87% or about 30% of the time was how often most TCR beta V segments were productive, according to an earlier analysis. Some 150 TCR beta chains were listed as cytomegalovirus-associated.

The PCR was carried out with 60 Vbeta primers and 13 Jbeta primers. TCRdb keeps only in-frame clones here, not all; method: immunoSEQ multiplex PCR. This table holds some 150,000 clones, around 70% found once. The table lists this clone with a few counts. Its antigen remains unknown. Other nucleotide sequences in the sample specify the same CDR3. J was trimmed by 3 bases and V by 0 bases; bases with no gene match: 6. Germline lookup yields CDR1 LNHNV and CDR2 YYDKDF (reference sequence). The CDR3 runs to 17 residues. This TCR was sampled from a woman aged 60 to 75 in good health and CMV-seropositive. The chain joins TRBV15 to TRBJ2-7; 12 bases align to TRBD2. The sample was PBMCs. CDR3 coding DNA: TGTGCCACCAGCAGAGATGGACTAGCGGGAACTTACTACGAGCAGTACTTC. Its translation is CATSRDGLAGTYYEQYF.